This TCR beta chain was observed in a study of shared clonotypes between healthy human individuals. Study results and limitations: A limitation of the genetic and exposure-history diversity represented arose from few donors.

CD4+ cells were split into CD45RA+ naive and CD45RA-negative memory subsets. The CDR3 is made up of 16 amino acids. V was shortened by 2 bases and J by 5 bases, with 16 bases between the two germline ends. CDR1 is SNHLY and CDR2 is FYNNEI in the germline V gene. About this clone itself: Its antigen is still unknown.

Here immunoSEQ multiplex PCR was the method, and the copy in TCRdb shows in-frame clones only, minus some. The sample consists of roughly 1 million clones, roughly 80% of them appearing once. The rearrangement links TRBV2 to TRBJ1-5, with a possible D match to TRBD1 (5 bases). This TCR was recovered from a man aged 18 to 29 in good health. The sequenced sample was memory CD4+ T cells sorted from blood. Specified subset: CD45RA-negative fraction. Here the CDR3 reads CASSELGAGGDQPQHF. The CDR3 DNA sequence: TGTGCCAGCAGTGAACTGGGAGCCGGGGGTGATCAGCCCCAGCATTTT. The entire variable domain, with the rest obtained from reference TRBV2 and TRBJ1-5, is as follows: EPEVTQTPSHQVTQMGQEVILRCVPISNHLYFYWYRQILGQKVEFLVSFYNNEISEKSEIFDDQFSVERPDGSNFTLKIRSTKLEDSAMYFCASSELGAGGDQPQHFGDGTRLSIL.